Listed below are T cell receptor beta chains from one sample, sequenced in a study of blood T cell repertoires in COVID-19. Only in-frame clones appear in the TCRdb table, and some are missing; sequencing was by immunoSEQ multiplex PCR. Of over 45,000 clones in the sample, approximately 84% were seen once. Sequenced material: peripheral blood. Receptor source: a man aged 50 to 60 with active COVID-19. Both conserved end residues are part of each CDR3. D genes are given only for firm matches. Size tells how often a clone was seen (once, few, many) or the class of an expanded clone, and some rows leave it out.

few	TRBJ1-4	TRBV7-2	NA	CASSLERYARNEKLFF	TGTGCCAGCAGCTTAGAACGGTACGCCCGTAATGAAAAACTGTTTTTT
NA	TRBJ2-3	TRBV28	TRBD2	CASSSETSGRLTDTQYF	TGTGCCAGCAGTTCCGAGACTAGCGGGAGACTCACAGATACGCAGTATTTT
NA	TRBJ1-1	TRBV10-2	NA	CASSVSGYTEAFF	TGCGCCAGCAGTGTATCGGGGTACACTGAAGCTTTCTTT
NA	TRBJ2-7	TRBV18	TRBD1	CASSPPLPGQTYEQYF	TGTGCCAGCTCACCACCCCTGCCGGGACAGACCTACGAGCAGTACTTC
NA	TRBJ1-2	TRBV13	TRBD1	CASSRTGKVTGYTF	TGTGCCAGCAGCCGGACAGGGAAAGTAACTGGCTACACCTTC
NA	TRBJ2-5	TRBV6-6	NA	CATSGGAQETQYF	TGTGCCACCTCTGGAGGGGCCCAAGAGACCCAGTACTTC
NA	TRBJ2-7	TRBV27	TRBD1	CASSEPGQGTNEQYF	TGTGCCAGCAGTGAACCGGGACAGGGGACAAACGAGCAGTACTTC
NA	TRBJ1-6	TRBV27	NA	CACSRSSYNSPLHF	TGTGCCTGCAGTAGGAGCTCCTATAATTCACCCCTCCACTTT
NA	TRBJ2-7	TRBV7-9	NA	CASSLTQGEWEQYF	TGTGCCAGCAGCTTAACACAGGGAGAGTGGGAGCAGTACTTC
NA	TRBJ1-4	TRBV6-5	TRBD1	CASSLGGEGEKLFF	TGTGCCAGCAGCCTAGGGGGCGAGGGTGAAAAACTGTTTTTT
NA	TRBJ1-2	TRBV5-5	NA	CASSLEIDPGLDYTF	TGTGCCAGCAGCTTGGAAATAGACCCAGGTTTAGACTACACCTTC
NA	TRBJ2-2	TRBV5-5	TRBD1	CASREGTGRTGELFF	TGTGCCAGCAGGGAAGGGACAGGCCGGACCGGGGAGCTGTTTTTT
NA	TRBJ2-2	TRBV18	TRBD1	CASSPGTANTGELFF	TGTGCCAGCTCACCCGGGACAGCGAACACCGGGGAGCTGTTTTTT
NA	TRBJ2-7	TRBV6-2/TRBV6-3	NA	CASSYVVSHEQYF	TGTGCCAGCAGTTACGTGGTGAGCCACGAGCAGTACTTC
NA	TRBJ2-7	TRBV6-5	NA	CASSYDRTYEQYF	TGTGCCAGCAGTTATGACAGGACCTACGAGCAGTACTTC
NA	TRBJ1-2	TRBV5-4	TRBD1	CASSPTTGVYGYTF	TGTGCCAGCAGCCCCACCACAGGGGTCTATGGCTACACCTTC
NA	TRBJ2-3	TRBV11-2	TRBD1	CASSLRTGLSTDTQYF	TGTGCCAGCAGCTTACGGACAGGGTTAAGCACAGATACGCAGTATTTT
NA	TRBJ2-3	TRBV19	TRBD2	CASSPWTSAYSTDTQYF	TGTGCCAGTAGTCCCTGGACTAGCGCCTATAGCACAGATACGCAGTATTTT
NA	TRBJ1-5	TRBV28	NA	CASSGDRGVQPQHF	TGTGCCAGCAGTGGCGATCGGGGGGTCCAGCCCCAGCATTTT
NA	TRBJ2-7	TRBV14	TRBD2	CASSPLAGWEQYF	TGTGCCAGCAGCCCTTTAGCGGGTTGGGAGCAGTACTTC
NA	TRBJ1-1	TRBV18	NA	CASSPRVLSSLTEAFF	TGTGCCAGCTCACCAAGAGTATTAAGTTCCCTAACTGAAGCTTTCTTT
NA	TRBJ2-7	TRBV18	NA	CASSAADEQYF	TGTGCCAGCTCAGCCGCGGACGAGCAGTACTTC
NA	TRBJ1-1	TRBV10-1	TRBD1	CASSEEGAARTEAFF	TGCGCCAGCAGTGAGGAGGGGGCAGCGAGGACTGAAGCTTTCTTT
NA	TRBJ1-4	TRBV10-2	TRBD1	CASSGIQGATNEKLFF	TGCGCCAGCAGTGGAATTCAGGGGGCGACTAATGAAAAACTGTTTTTT
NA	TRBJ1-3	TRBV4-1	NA	CASSQPPGNTIYF	TGCGCCAGCAGCCAACCTCCGGGAAACACCATATATTTT
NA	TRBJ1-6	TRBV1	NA	CTSSQVICVDSPLHF	TGCACCAGCAGCCAAGTAATATGCGTCGATTCACCCCTCCACTTT
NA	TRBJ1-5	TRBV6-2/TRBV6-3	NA	CASSPPTVQPQHF	TGTGCCAGCAGTCCCCCCACAGTCCAGCCCCAGCATTTT
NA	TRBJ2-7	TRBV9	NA	CASSVEPGEGEQYF	TGTGCCAGCAGCGTAGAACCAGGGGAGGGCGAGCAGTACTTC
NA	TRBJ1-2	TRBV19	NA	CASSWGRTYGYTF	TGTGCCAGTAGTTGGGGCCGCACCTATGGCTACACCTTC
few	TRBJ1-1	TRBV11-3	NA	CASSFGAGPAFF	TGTGCCAGCAGCTTTGGGGCAGGCCCCGCTTTCTTT
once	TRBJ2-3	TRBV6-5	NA	CAAAGEGRGDTQYF	TGTGCCGCCGCAGGGGAGGGGCGGGGAGATACGCAGTATTTT
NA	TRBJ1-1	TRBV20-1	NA	CSASLRTEAFF	TGCAGTGCTAGTTTGCGGACTGAAGCTTTCTTT
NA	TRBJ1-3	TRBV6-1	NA	CASSQATSGNTIYF	TGTGCCAGCAGCCAGGCTACCTCTGGAAACACCATATATTTT
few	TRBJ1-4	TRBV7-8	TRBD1	CASSGQGAGNEKLFF	TGTGCCAGCAGCGGACAGGGGGCGGGGAATGAAAAACTGTTTTTT
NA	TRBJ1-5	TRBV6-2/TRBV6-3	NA	CASSYSVPRGQPQHF	TGTGCCAGCAGTTACTCGGTCCCAAGAGGACAGCCCCAGCATTTT
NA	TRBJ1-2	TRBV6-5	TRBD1	CASTKGAHYGYTF	TGTGCCAGCACCAAGGGGGCTCACTATGGCTACACCTTC
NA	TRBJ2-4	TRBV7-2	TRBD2	CASSSGLAGLRAKNIQYF	TGTGCCAGCAGCTCAGGACTAGCGGGGCTTCGGGCCAAAAACATTCAGTACTTC
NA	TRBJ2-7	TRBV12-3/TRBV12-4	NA	CASSWGRHYEQYF	TGTGCCAGCAGTTGGGGCAGGCACTACGAGCAGTACTTC
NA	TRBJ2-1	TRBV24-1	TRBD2	CATSVSGGADEQFF	TGTGCCACCAGTGTTAGCGGGGGGGCTGATGAGCAGTTCTTC
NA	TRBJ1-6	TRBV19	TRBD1	CASSLLRDRGNSPLHF	TGTGCCAGTAGTCTGCTGCGGGACAGGGGTAATTCACCCCTCCACTTT
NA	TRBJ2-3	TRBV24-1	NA	CATSGSDGAGTDTQYF	TGTGCCACCAGTGGTTCGGATGGGGCGGGCACAGATACGCAGTATTTT
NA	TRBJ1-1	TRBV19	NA	CASSLDSMNTEAFF	TGTGCCAGTAGTCTTGACAGCATGAACACTGAAGCTTTCTTT
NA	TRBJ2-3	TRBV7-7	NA	CASSPTGGGTDTQYF	TGTGCCAGCAGCCCGACAGGTGGGGGCACAGATACGCAGTATTTT
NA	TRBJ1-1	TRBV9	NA	CASSVGIAGVNTEAFF	TGTGCCAGCAGCGTAGGAATCGCGGGGGTGAACACTGAAGCTTTCTTT
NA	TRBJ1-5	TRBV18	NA	CASSPEGGSNQPQHF	TGTGCCAGCTCACCGGAGGGGGGGTCCAATCAGCCCCAGCATTTT
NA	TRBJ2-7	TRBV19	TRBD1	CASGAAGGSYEQYF	TGTGCCAGTGGAGCGGCAGGGGGCTCCTACGAGCAGTACTTC
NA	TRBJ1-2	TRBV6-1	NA	CASSDLTAAVLYGYTF	TGTGCCAGCAGTGATCTCACCGCAGCGGTACTCTATGGCTACACCTTC
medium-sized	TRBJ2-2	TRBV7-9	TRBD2	CASSSLAGYTGELFF	TGTGCCAGCAGTTCCCTAGCGGGGTACACCGGGGAGCTGTTTTTT
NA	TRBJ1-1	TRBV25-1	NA	CASSEYASGAEAFF	TGTGCCAGCAGTGAATACGCCTCAGGGGCTGAAGCTTTCTTT
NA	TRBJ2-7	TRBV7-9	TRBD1	CASSRRDRAYEQYF	TGTGCCAGCAGCCGGCGGGACAGGGCCTACGAGCAGTACTTC
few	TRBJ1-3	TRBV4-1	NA	CASSQDERGGGNTIYF	TGCGCCAGCAGCCAAGATGAAAGGGGGGGAGGAAACACCATATATTTT
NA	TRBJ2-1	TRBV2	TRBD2	CASSRTSGGYNEQFF	TGTGCCAGCAGCAGGACTAGCGGGGGCTACAATGAGCAGTTCTTC